These T cell receptor beta chains were read from a single sample in a study of blood T cell repertoires in COVID-19. Clones were sequenced by immunoSEQ multiplex PCR, and TCRdb holds only the in-frame ones, with some missing. This table has over 200,000 clones, about nine tenths appearing once. The sequenced sample was peripheral blood. These receptor sequences come from a man aged 25-45 years who had recovered from COVID-19. Each CDR3 is given with its conserved first and last residue. A D gene is named only where the DNA matches it firmly. Clone size appears in some rows only: once, few, many, or a class for an expanded clone.

abundance | j_gene | v_gene | d_gene | CDR3nt | CDR3aa
NA | TRBJ2-2 | TRBV19 | NA | TGTGCCAGTAAGGCAGGGTGGGACACCGGGGAGCTGTTTTTT | CASKAGWDTGELFF
NA | TRBJ2-3 | TRBV3-1/TRBV3-2 | NA | TGTGCCAGCAGCCTACAATCGATGGCAGATACGCAGTATTTT | CASSLQSMADTQYF
NA | TRBJ1-6 | TRBV7-9 | NA | TGTGCCAGCAGCATCAAGTCCGGGTCAAATTCACCCCTCCACTTT | CASSIKSGSNSPLHF
NA | TRBJ1-2 | TRBV7-2 | TRBD1 | TGTGCCAGCAGCCCAGGACAGGGTCTCTATGGCTACACCTTC | CASSPGQGLYGYTF
NA | TRBJ2-5 | TRBV10-1 | NA | TGCGCCAGCAGTGTAGCAGGGGAAGAGACCCAGTACTTC | CASSVAGEETQYF
once | TRBJ2-7 | TRBV19 | NA | TGTGCCAGTAGCCAGACAGTACGAACCTACGAGCAGTACTTC | CASSQTVRTYEQYF
NA | TRBJ1-1 | TRBV4-3 | TRBD1 | TGCGCCAGCAGCCGCAAAGGGGGCTCAGGTGAAGCTTTCTTT | CASSRKGGSGEAFF
once | TRBJ2-7 | TRBV18 | NA | TGTGCCAGTTCCTCAACAGGGAGCTCCTACGAGCAGTACTTC | CASSSTGSSYEQYF
NA | TRBJ1-1 | TRBV5-5 | TRBD1 | TGTGCCAGCAGCTATGGGACAGGGGACACTGAAGCTTTCTTT | CASSYGTGDTEAFF
NA | TRBJ2-5 | TRBV24-1 | NA | TGTGCCACCAGTGATCCACAAGAGACCCAGTACTTC | CATSDPQETQYF
NA | TRBJ2-1 | TRBV15 | TRBD1 | TGTGCCACCAGCATTGACAGAGGGGGCCGGATTGAGCAGTTCTTC | CATSIDRGGRIEQFF
NA | TRBJ1-2 | TRBV27 | TRBD1 | TGTGCCAGCAGTTTATCGCAGGGGGCGCATTGGAACTCCCATGGCTACACCTTC | CASSLSQGAHWNSHGYTF
NA | TRBJ2-7 | TRBV4-3 | NA | TGCGCCAGCAGCCAACACTTCAGAGCAGAGGGGGTGGGATACGAGCAGTACTTC | CASSQHFRAEGVGYEQYF
once | TRBJ1-6 | TRBV10-3 | NA | TGTGCCATCAGTGAATCGGCAGGGGTCAATTCACCCCTCCACTTT | CAISESAGVNSPLHF
NA | TRBJ1-1 | TRBV6-5 | NA | TGTGCCAGCAGTTTCGAGAGGTTGAACACTGAAGCTTTCTTT | CASSFERLNTEAFF
NA | TRBJ2-5 | TRBV12-3/TRBV12-4 | NA | TGTGCCAGCCGACGCCTGCGGGAGACCCAGTACTTC | CASRRLRETQYF
NA | TRBJ2-3 | TRBV5-1 | TRBD2 | TGCGCCAGCAGCTTGCTCTTAGCGGGCCCCACCAATACGCAGTATTTT | CASSLLLAGPTNTQYF
NA | TRBJ2-7 | TRBV11-2 | TRBD1 | TGTGCCAGCAGCCCCCCAATATACAGGGGGCAATACGAGCAGTACTTC | CASSPPIYRGQYEQYF
NA | TRBJ1-1 | TRBV29-1 | NA | TGCAGCGCCGAAGCGGGGGGCGTGAACACTGAAGCTTTCTTT | CSAEAGGVNTEAFF
NA | TRBJ1-2 | TRBV16 | NA | TGTGCCAGCAGCCTGGGAGGCTATGGCTACACCTTC | CASSLGGYGYTF
few | TRBJ2-7 | TRBV29-1 | TRBD1 | TGCAGCGTCGGGACAGGGACCTACGAGCAGTACTTC | CSVGTGTYEQYF
once | TRBJ2-1 | TRBV27 | TRBD1 | TGTGCCAGCAGTTCAAGCGACCGGGACAGGGAATCGTATGAGCAGTTCTTC | CASSSSDRDRESYEQFF
NA | TRBJ1-4 | TRBV2 | TRBD1 | TGTGCCAGCGTGGGGGACAGGGTCGGAACTAATGAAAAACTGTTTTTT | CASVGDRVGTNEKLFF
NA | TRBJ2-5 | TRBV5-4 | TRBD2 | TGTGCCAGCAGCTTGACAGCGGGGCAAGAGACCCAGTACTTC | CASSLTAGQETQYF
NA | TRBJ2-3 | TRBV30 | TRBD2 | TGTGCCTGGAGTGTGCGGGGGGCAGATACGCAGTATTTT | CAWSVRGADTQYF
NA | TRBJ2-1 | TRBV27 | TRBD2 | TGTGCCAGCAGTCCAATCCCCGGGACTAGCTTGTTCTTC | CASSPIPGTSLFF
NA | TRBJ1-1 | TRBV9 | NA | TGTGCCAGCAGCGTTCACAGAGACACTGAAGCTTTCTTT | CASSVHRDTEAFF
NA | TRBJ2-3 | TRBV7-2 | TRBD2 | TGTGCCAGCAGCCGGGGATCGGGGGGGACAGATACGCAGTATTTT | CASSRGSGGTDTQYF
NA | TRBJ1-5 | TRBV5-5 | TRBD1 | TGTGCCAGCAGCTTGGAGACAGGGGGATATCAGCCCCAGCATTTT | CASSLETGGYQPQHF
NA | TRBJ2-1 | TRBV11-2 | NA | TGTGCCAGCAGCTCGGACAGATACAATGAGCAGTTCTTC | CASSSDRYNEQFF
many | TRBJ1-2 | TRBV3-1/TRBV3-2 | TRBD1 | TGTGCCAGCAGCTCCTCGGACAGGGTTAACTATGGCTACACCTTC | CASSSSDRVNYGYTF
NA | TRBJ1-1 | TRBV19 | NA | TGTGCCAGTAGTATCCCGGGGGGCTTGCCTGAAGCTTTCTTT | CASSIPGGLPEAFF
NA | TRBJ2-7 | TRBV6-2/TRBV6-3 | NA | TGTGCCAGCAGTTACCGAGGCAGGGCCTACGAGCAGTACTTC | CASSYRGRAYEQYF
NA | TRBJ2-3 | TRBV24-1 | NA | TGTGCCACCAGTAAACTAGCTGGGGATACGCAGTATTTT | CATSKLAGDTQYF
NA | TRBJ2-6 | TRBV10-3 | NA | TGTGCCATCAGTGAAAACAACTCTGGGGCCAACGTCCTGACTTTC | CAISENNSGANVLTF
NA | TRBJ2-5 | TRBV19 | TRBD1 | TGTGCCAGTAGTATTGGCGGGACAGGGTTACCCGAGACCCAGTACTTC | CASSIGGTGLPETQYF
few | TRBJ2-2 | TRBV7-9 | TRBD1 | TGTGCCAGCAGCTTAGGGGACAGGGGTGTTACCGGGGAGCTGTTTTTT | CASSLGDRGVTGELFF